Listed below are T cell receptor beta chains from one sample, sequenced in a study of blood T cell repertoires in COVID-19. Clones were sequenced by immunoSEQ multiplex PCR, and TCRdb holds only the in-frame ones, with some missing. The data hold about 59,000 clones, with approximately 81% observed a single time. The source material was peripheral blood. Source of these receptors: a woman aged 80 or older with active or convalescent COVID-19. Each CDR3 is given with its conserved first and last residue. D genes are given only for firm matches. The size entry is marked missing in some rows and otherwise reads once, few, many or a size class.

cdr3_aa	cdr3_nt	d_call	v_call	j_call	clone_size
CATSDGSPSFLSSSGGRPDTQYF	TGTGCCACCAGTGATGGCTCCCCTTCGTTTCTCTCCTCTAGCGGGGGGAGGCCAGATACGCAGTATTTT	TRBD2	TRBV24-1	TRBJ2-3	few
CASSSDRESEAFF	TGTGCCAGCAGCTCAGACAGGGAATCCGAAGCTTTCTTT	TRBD1	TRBV7-3	TRBJ1-1	.
CASSANLFTGELFF	TGCGCCAGCAGCGCAAACTTGTTCACCGGGGAGCTGTTTTTT	.	TRBV4-3	TRBJ2-2	.
CASSLSPGGNEQFF	TGCGCCAGCAGCTTGTCCCCAGGTGGCAATGAGCAGTTCTTC	.	TRBV5-1	TRBJ2-1	.
CASSAGGREKLFF	TGTGCCAGTAGCGCAGGAGGGAGGGAAAAACTGTTTTTT	.	TRBV19	TRBJ1-4	.
CASSYARDRGPGYTF	TGTGCCAGCAGTTACGCCCGGGACAGGGGTCCTGGCTACACCTTC	TRBD1	TRBV6-2/TRBV6-3	TRBJ1-2	few
CASSRLAVGGGYTF	TGTGCCAGCAGTCGTCTAGCCGTCGGAGGTGGCTACACCTTC	.	TRBV11-2	TRBJ1-2	once
CASSVQGANQPQHF	TGTGCCAGCAGTGTACAGGGGGCGAATCAGCCCCAGCATTTT	TRBD1	TRBV6-2/TRBV6-3	TRBJ1-5	.
CASTLVGTGGNTEAFF	TGTGCCAGCACCCTAGTAGGGACAGGAGGGAACACTGAAGCTTTCTTT	TRBD1	TRBV7-9	TRBJ1-1	.
CASSEPSGQGRVEQYF	TGTGCCAGCAGTGAACCATCCGGACAGGGGCGTGTCGAGCAGTACTTC	TRBD1	TRBV6-1	TRBJ2-7	.
CASSPGMEAFF	TGCGCCAGCAGTCCAGGCATGGAAGCTTTCTTT	.	TRBV10-2	TRBJ1-1	.
CASSPPGRPQETQYF	TGTGCCAGTAGTCCCCCCGGGAGGCCTCAAGAGACCCAGTACTTC	TRBD2	TRBV19	TRBJ2-5	.
CASSQDPGPQTFAYGYTF	TGTGCCAGCAGCCAAGATCCGGGTCCCCAGACCTTCGCCTATGGCTACACCTTC	.	TRBV14	TRBJ1-2	.
CASSQDRGRNYGYTF	TGTGCCAGCAGTCAGGACAGGGGAAGGAACTATGGCTACACCTTC	TRBD1	TRBV6-5	TRBJ1-2	.
CAGRGGLNTGELFF	TGTGCCGGCCGCGGGGGTTTGAACACCGGGGAGCTGTTTTTT	TRBD2	TRBV6-5	TRBJ2-2	.
CASSFSGSYEQYF	TGTGCCAGCAGCTTCTCCGGTTCCTACGAGCAGTACTTC	.	TRBV7-2	TRBJ2-7	.
CASSSGQGKGDTQYF	TGTGCCAGTAGCTCGGGACAGGGTAAGGGAGATACGCAGTATTTT	TRBD1	TRBV19	TRBJ2-3	.
CASSLLAGVSSAYEQYF	TGCGCCAGCAGTTTGCTAGCGGGGGTTTCGAGCGCCTACGAGCAGTACTTC	TRBD2	TRBV5-1	TRBJ2-7	once
CASSVAAVSGANVLTF	TGTGCCAGCAGCGTAGCGGCGGTCTCTGGGGCCAACGTCCTGACTTTC	.	TRBV9	TRBJ2-6	.
CASSLASGVTDTQYF	TGTGCCAGCAGCTTGGCTAGCGGAGTCACAGATACGCAGTATTTT	TRBD2	TRBV5-4	TRBJ2-3	.
CASSLAAYRGREGGSNQPQHF	TGCGCCAGCAGCTTGGCCGCATATCGGGGCAGGGAGGGTGGTAGCAATCAGCCCCAGCATTTT	.	TRBV5-1	TRBJ1-5	few
CASRQDSTSSYNSPLHF	TGTGCCAGCAGACAGGACAGCACGAGCTCCTATAATTCACCCCTCCACTTT	.	TRBV7-2	TRBJ1-6	.
CASSLNRGSSPLHF	TGCGCCAGCAGCTTGAACAGGGGGAGCTCACCCCTCCACTTT	TRBD1	TRBV5-1	TRBJ1-6	.
CASSQAGSGSYNEQFF	TGTGCCAGCAGCCAAGCCGGTAGCGGGAGCTACAATGAGCAGTTCTTC	TRBD2	TRBV14	TRBJ2-1	few
CASSVEADTYGYTF	TGTGCCAGCAGCGTAGAGGCAGACACCTATGGCTACACCTTC	.	TRBV9	TRBJ1-2	.
CASSLSTGGGTEAFF	TGTGCCAGCAGTTTATCAACAGGCGGGGGTACTGAAGCTTTCTTT	.	TRBV27	TRBJ1-1	.
CASSMGLAVPYEQYF	TGTGCCAGTAGTATGGGACTAGCGGTCCCATACGAGCAGTACTTC	TRBD2	TRBV19	TRBJ2-7	.
CASSAGNYGYTF	TGTGCCAGCAGTGCAGGAAACTATGGCTACACCTTC	.	TRBV2	TRBJ1-2	.
CAISDLTGLYNEQFF	TGTGCCATCAGTGACCTGACAGGCTTATACAATGAGCAGTTCTTC	.	TRBV10-3	TRBJ2-1	few
CASSLWQGLTTEAFF	TGTGCCAGCAGCTTATGGCAGGGGCTGACCACTGAAGCTTTCTTT	.	TRBV7-2	TRBJ1-1	.
CASSDSNLNSPLHF	TGTGCCAGCAGCGACAGCAATCTTAATTCACCCCTCCACTTT	.	TRBV28	TRBJ1-6	once
CASSFNTNYNEQFF	TGCGCCAGCAGCTTCAACACGAATTACAATGAGCAGTTCTTC	.	TRBV5-1	TRBJ2-1	.
CATGRASSYEQYF	TGTGCCACGGGGAGGGCTAGCAGCTACGAGCAGTACTTC	TRBD2	TRBV28	TRBJ2-7	few
CASSVGGTLPTNEKLFF	TGTGCCAGCAGCGTCGGGGGGACACTTCCAACTAATGAAAAACTGTTTTTT	.	TRBV9	TRBJ1-4	.
CASSYFMQETQYF	TGTGCCAGCAGTTACTTCATGCAAGAGACCCAGTACTTC	.	TRBV6-6	TRBJ2-5	.